This T cell receptor (beta chain) appears in the sequencing data of a study of glioma-infiltrating T cells after dendritic cell vaccination. Across the whole study: Dendritic cell vaccination trial patients had either newly diagnosed or recurrent glioblastoma.

On this clone: The antigen remains undetermined. The sample has other DNA sequences that encode this CDR3 too.

Notes on the study in general: Complete blood and tumor specimen sets were limited to few patients.

Amplification used 60 V beta primers and 13 J beta primers. Sequencing was performed with immunoSEQ multiplex PCR; in TCRdb, only in-frame clones are kept and a portion is missing. The profile shows tens of thousands of clones, 85% of them singletons. Documented time point: after dendritic cell vaccination, including at tumor progression/relapse. V gave up 5 bases and J gave up 1 base; unmatched junction bases: 3. This CDR3 is 14 amino acids long. Germline V lookup: CDR1 SEHNR, CDR2 FQNEAQ (reference sequence). The chain links TRBV7-9 to TRBJ1-1, with 8 bases identical to TRBD1. The source material was blood, sampled after dendritic cell vaccination. This TCR came from a human donor with glioblastoma. The CDR3 is CASSLGQGNTEAFF. The CDR3 nucleotides read TGTGCCAGCAGCCTAGGACAGGGGAACACTGAAGCTTTCTTT.